Presented here are 12 T cell receptor beta chains from one specimen sequenced in a study of T cells in Graves' hyperthyroidism and ophthalmopathy. Amplified TCR beta CDR3 regions came from RNA transcripts. Carried out on the TCR CDR3, a first-round RT-PCR used the HTBI primer set. TCRdb called the multiplex PCR reads again in MiXCR, with one record for every CDR3 protein. The sample consists of about 320,000 distinct CDR3 sequences, approximately 16% of them appearing once. Sequencing was carried out using blood. The origin of the receptors is a man aged 25-45 years with Graves' hyperthyroidism.

This clonotype was counted between two and nine times. The rearrangement joins TRBV6-5 to TRBJ1-3; D is unclear. The length of the CDR3 is 17 residues. V was pared by 0 bases and J by 2 bases, with 14 bases between. CDR1 is MNHEY, CDR2 SVGAGI, per germline. CDR3 region: CASSYSPHHGTGNTIYF. CDR3 nucleotide sequence: TGTGCCAGCAGTTACTCCCCGCACCATGGTACTGGAAACACCATATATTTT.

This clonotype was recorded many times. The chain has TRBV5-1 and TRBJ2-1; 15 bases agree with TRBD2. The CDR3 loop spans 18 amino acids. Trimming removed 5 bases from V and 3 bases from J; junction bases left unmatched: 9. Germline assignment: CDR1 SGHRS and CDR2 YFSETQ. For the CDR3, the DNA is TGCGCCAGCAGACCTGGACTAGCGGGAGGGGGCGGCTACAATGAGCAGTTCTTC. Protein sequence: CASRPGLAGGGGYNEQFF.

The chain combines TRBV2 with TRBJ1-5, with TRBD1 matching 7 bases. V lost 8 bases and J lost 1; bases outside the gene matches: 5. The germline V gene encodes CDR1 SNHLY and CDR2 FYNNEI. The CDR3 contains 14 residues. The CDR3 coding sequence is TGTGCCAGCTACAAGACAGGGAGCAATCAGCCCCAGCATTTT. Amino acids: CASYKTGSNQPQHF.

This clonotype has at least ten counts. The V call is TRBV7-2, the J call TRBJ2-7; D is possibly TRBD2 (5 bases). Germline CDR1 SGHTA, CDR2 FQGNSA. The CDR3 is 16 residues long. Trimming shortened V by 5 bases and J by 3 bases, and 20 bases separated the two germline ends. DNA of the CDR3: TGTGCCAGCAGCCACCATTACATCGGACTTAACTACGAGCAGTACTTC. This translates into CASSHHYIGLNYEQYF.

Only a few counts were recorded for this clonotype. V gene TRBV28 combines with J gene TRBJ1-4; D call uncertain. Trimming cost V 4 bases and J 8 bases, with 14 bases left between them. The CDR3 runs to 14 residues. Germline-derived CDR1 and CDR2 are MDHEN and SYDVKM. CDR3 sequence (DNA): TGTGCCAGCAGTTCAGGAGGCCCGGGAGAAAAACTGTTTTTT. Its protein product is CASSSGGPGEKLFF. Looking up the rest from reference TRBV28 and TRBJ1-4 gives the full variable domain: DVKVTQSSRYLVKRTGEKVFLECVQDMDHENMFWYRQDPGLGLRLIYFSYDVKMKEKGDIPEGYSVSREKKERFSLILESASTNQTSMYLCASSSGGPGEKLFFGSGTQLSVL.

This clonotype was detected ten times or more. V is TRBV6-5 and J is TRBJ2-7; 7 bases fit TRBD2. Germline CDR1 and CDR2: MNHEY and SVGAGI. The length of the CDR3 is 14 residues. Trimming at V came to 0 bases and at J to 3 bases, leaving 2 bases not matched to a gene. The CDR3 DNA is TGTGCCAGCAGTTACTCGGGCGGGAGCTACGAGCAGTACTTC. Residues: CASSYSGGSYEQYF.

This clonotype appeared a few times. This chain links TRBV10-1 with TRBJ1-4; D is perhaps TRBD1 (5 bases). With 8 bases removed from V and 0 bases from J, the gap between germline ends came to 16 bases. Germline values: CDR1 WNHNN, CDR2 SYGVQD (reference sequence). This CDR3 region has 16 residues. The CDR3 DNA is TGCGCCAGCGGTCCGGGACCCCTTGCAACTAATGAAAAACTGTTTTTT. Its protein is CASGPGPLATNEKLFF.

Concerning this clonotype: At one boundary the junction diverges from the germline segment, which might be a read error. V usage is TRBV11-3 and J usage is TRBJ2-7; possibly TRBD1 or TRBD2 for D (5 bases each). This CDR3 region has 15 residues. The germline V gene has CDR1 SGHNT and CDR2 YENEEA. The CDR3 region is CASSLTRDGAYELYF. The CDR3 DNA is TGTGCCAGCAGCTTAACACGGGACGGAGCGTACGAGCTGTACTTC.

Ten or more counts support this clonotype. This chain joins TRBV2 and TRBJ1-6; D remains ambiguous. This CDR3 has 13 residues. Germline CDR1 reads SNHLY; CDR2 reads FYNNEI. Trimming took off 2 bases at V and 11 bases at J, with 10 bases between the two ends. The CDR3 sequence is CASSEIPGAPLHF. The CDR3 nucleotides read TGTGCCAGCAGTGAAATCCCCGGAGCACCCCTCCACTTT.

This chain links TRBV19 with TRBJ1-2; D is possibly TRBD1 (5 bases). CDR3 size: 15 residues. The V gene lost 1 base and the J gene lost 4 bases, with 13 bases spanning the gap. Germline CDR1 reads LNHDA; CDR2 reads SQIVND (reference sequence). The CDR3 DNA follows: TGTGCCAGTAGTATAGGTCCCGACAGCACCTATGGCTACACCTTC. This translates into CASSIGPDSTYGYTF. The whole variable domain, remainder taken from reference TRBV19 and TRBJ1-2, is DGGITQSPKYLFRKEGQNVTLSCEQNLNHDAMYWYRQDPGQGLRLIYYSQIVNDFQKGDIAEGYSVSREKKESFPLTVTSAQKNPTAFYLCASSIGPDSTYGYTFGSGTRLTVV.

The chain employs TRBV5-1 and TRBJ2-1; 7 nucleotides match TRBD2. From germline, CDR1 is SGHRS and CDR2 YFSETQ. This CDR3 is built from 16 residues. V lost 1 base to trimming and J lost 1 base; unmatched junction nucleotides: 5. The CDR3 nucleotides read TGCGCCAGCAGCTTGAGCGGGACCACTTCCTACAATGAGCAGTTCTTC. This sequence encodes CASSLSGTTSYNEQFF. The whole variable domain, filled in from reference TRBV5-1 and TRBJ2-1, reads KAGVTQTPRYLIKTRGQQVTLSCSPISGHRSVSWYQQTPGQGLQFLFEYFSETQRNKGNFPGRFSGRQFSNSRSEMNVSTLELGDSALYLCASSLSGTTSYNEQFFGPGTRLTVL.

For this clonotype: This CDR3 is missing its conserved last phenylalanine or tryptophan, likely due to a read error. This sequence joins TRBV7-3 and TRBJ2-5; a weak D match, TRBD2 (5 bases). The CDR3 extends over 12 amino acids. V shed 5 bases and J shed 2 bases, with 6 bases lying between them. The V gene's germline CDR1 is SGHTA and CDR2 FQGTGA. This CDR3 reads CASSPGQETQYL. The CDR3 nucleotides are TGTGCCAGCAGCCCGGGACAAGAGACCCAGTACCTC.